One sample yielded the 27 T cell receptor beta chains listed below, sequenced in a study of CD8+CD57+ T cells in acquired aplastic anemia. Patients chosen for sequencing had CD8+CD57+ cells that had expanded, as shown by flow cytometry. CDR3 and TCR beta VDJ profiling relied on genomic DNA as the template. A single record per CDR3 protein comes from TCRdb applying MiXCR to the reads. Here the sample spans around 200,000 distinct CDR3 sequences, 48% being singletons. The sample comprised sorted CD4+, CD8+, or CD8+CD57+ T cells (not recorded which) from PBMCs. Every receptor here comes from a human donor with aplastic anemia.

This clonotype was seen a handful of times. The chain employs TRBV12-3 or TRBV12-4 and TRBJ2-7, with TRBD1 matching 7 bases. The CDR3 length is 12 residues. Germline trimming cut 7 bases from V and 4 bases from J; bases unmatched to any gene: 4. CDR3 in amino acids: CASMGQSYEQYF. The CDR3, as DNA: TGTGCCAGCATGGGACAGTCGTACGAGCAGTACTTC.

The chain combines TRBV12-3 or TRBV12-4 with TRBJ2-7; D may be TRBD2 (6 bases). The germline V and J ends were trimmed by 6 bases and 1 base, with 16 bases remaining between them. The CDR3 contains 15 residues. The CDR3 loop is CASSDPGTASYEQYF. In DNA, the CDR3 is TGTGCCAGCAGCGACCCTGGGACTGCATCCTACGAGCAGTACTTC.

The chain recombines TRBV29-1 with TRBJ2-7; perhaps TRBD1 as D (5 bases). The V and J ends lost 7 bases and 6 bases respectively, with 19 bases between them. The CDR3 is 13 amino acids. Germline CDR1 SQVTM, CDR2 ANQGSEA. Written as DNA, the CDR3 is TGCAGCGCCGGAGCCGTGACAGCATCCGAGCAGTACTTC. Amino acids: CSAGAVTASEQYF.

This clonotype was counted at least ten times. The chain is built from TRBV19 and TRBJ2-7; TRBD1 matches at 7 bases. This CDR3 is 15 amino acids long. Unmatched junction bases numbered 7, after V lost 4 bases and J lost 1 base. Germline loops: CDR1 LNHDA, CDR2 SQIVND (reference sequence). The CDR3 sequence: CASSTTGTVSYEQYF. In DNA form, the CDR3 reads TGTGCCAGTAGTACCACCGGGACAGTATCCTACGAGCAGTACTTC.

This clonotype was seen at least ten times. The rearrangement uses TRBV29-1 and TRBJ1-4, with unresolved D. V lost 4 bases and J 4 bases, leaving 13 bases between the germline ends. CDR3 length equals 14 residues. Looked up from germline, CDR1 is SQVTM and CDR2 is ANQGSEA. Here the CDR3 reads CSVGSGRSNEKLFF. For the CDR3, the DNA is TGCAGCGTTGGCTCGGGCAGGAGTAATGAAAAACTGTTTTTT.

Ten or more counts support this clonotype. V is TRBV6-1 and J is TRBJ2-7; TRBD1 matches at 8 bases. Germline V gives CDR1 MNHNS, CDR2 SASEGT. Trimming cost V 5 bases and J 2 bases; bases outside gene matches: 5. The CDR3 length is 14 residues. The CDR3 DNA follows: TGTGCCAGCAGTAAAGACAGGGGTCCCTACGAGCAGTACTTC. This codes for CASSKDRGPYEQYF.

This clonotype was seen ten or more times. This CDR3 reads CASSSSGTSSADTQYF. CDR3 DNA: TGCGCCAGCAGCTCCTCCGGGACTAGCAGCGCAGATACGCAGTATTTT. The chain carries TRBV5-1 and TRBJ2-3, with 9 bases lining up with TRBD2. Germline V CDR1 and CDR2: SGHRS, YFSETQ. CDR3 length: 16 residues. V lost 3 bases and J lost 4; bases outside the gene matches: 9.

This clonotype came up many times. As DNA, the CDR3 is TGCGCCAGCAGCTTATTATCAGGGGGAGTACGCAATGAGCAGTTCTTC. This gives the protein CASSLLSGGVRNEQFF. The chain employs TRBV5-1 and TRBJ2-1, with 7 bases that match TRBD1. The CDR3 loop spans 16 amino acids. Germline V gene sequence: CDR1 SGHRS, CDR2 YFSETQ. The ends lost 2 bases at V and 6 bases at J; junction bases unmatched: 11.

The genes are TRBV11-1 and TRBJ1-2, with a possible D match to TRBD1 (6 bases). V shed 5 bases and J shed 2 bases, with 18 bases lying between them. The CDR3 has 16 amino acids. Germline V gene data show CDR1 as SGHAT and CDR2 as FQDESV (reference sequence). The CDR3 DNA follows: TGTGCCAGCAGCCCAACCAGGACAGCGCCCAACTATGGCTACACCTTC. Translation: CASSPTRTAPNYGYTF.

The rearrangement links TRBV29-1 to TRBJ2-7, with D possibly being TRBD2 (7 bases). Germline-derived CDR1 and CDR2 are SQVTM and ANQGSEA. There are 13 residues in the CDR3. The V gene lost 8 bases and the J gene lost 2 bases, with 16 bases spanning the gap. The CDR3 DNA reads TGCAGCACGAAAGAGGGGGGGACCTACGAGCAGTACTTC. It codes for CSTKEGGTYEQYF.

This clonotype was detected a few times. The V and J genes are TRBV3-1 and TRBJ2-7; 9 bases line up with TRBD2. The V gene end was trimmed by 4 bases and the J gene end by 0 bases; junction bases not matched to a gene: 4. CDR3 length: 15 residues. CDR1 is LGHDT and CDR2 is YNNKEL in the germline V gene (reference sequence). The CDR3 spells CASSLERGASYEQYF. The CDR3 DNA is TGTGCCAGCAGCCTCGAGCGGGGGGCCTCCTACGAGCAGTACTTC.

This clonotype was found a few times. For the CDR3, the DNA is TGTGCCACCAGTGATACAGGGGGGGGAGATACGCAGTATTTT. Its translation is CATSDTGGGDTQYF. The genes are TRBV24-1 and TRBJ2-3; perhaps TRBD1 as D (8 bases). V was shortened by 3 bases and J by 5 bases, with 11 bases between the two germline ends. CDR3 length equals 14 residues. Germline lookup yields CDR1 KGHDR and CDR2 SFDVKD.

V gene TRBV20-1 combines with J gene TRBJ2-1; TRBD1 aligns across 7 bases. Germline CDR1 reads DFQATT; CDR2 reads SNEGSKA (reference sequence). The CDR3 is 12 residues long. V lost 7 bases and J lost 9; bases outside the gene matches: 9. The CDR3 nucleotides are TGCAGTGGGAAGAGGGGGCCCACTGAGCAGTTCTTC. It specifies CSGKRGPTEQFF.

With respect to this clonotype: The junction shows a germline mismatch at one end, possibly a read error. The chain carries TRBV19 and TRBJ2-7; a weak D match, TRBD1 (5 bases). The CDR3 is 14 amino acids. CDR1 is LNHDA, CDR2 SQIVND, per germline (reference sequence). DNA of the CDR3: TGTGCCAGTAGAAACCCCGCAACCGGACAACCCCTGAACTTC. This translates into CASRNPATGQPLNF.

This clonotype was detected ten times or more. The rearrangement uses TRBV10-3 and TRBJ1-1, with unresolved D. The V and J ends lost 4 bases and 1 base respectively, with 7 bases between them. The CDR3 has 13 amino acids. Germline CDR1 is ENHRY and CDR2 is SYGVKD. CDR3 coding DNA: TGTGCCATCAGTGTACAACAGAACACTGAAGCTTTCTTT. Protein sequence: CAISVQQNTEAFF.

This clonotype was picked up a small number of times. The chain combines TRBV7-2 with TRBJ1-2; 9 nucleotides match TRBD1. The CDR3 is 15 amino acids. Unmatched junction bases numbered 7, after V lost 5 bases and J lost 3 bases. Germline V gene sequence: CDR1 SGHTA, CDR2 FQGNSA. The CDR3 DNA sequence: TGTGCCAGCAGCGACGGACAGGGGAGGTACTATGGCTACACCTTC. Encoded protein: CASSDGQGRYYGYTF.

This clonotype was seen only a few times. The J gene is TRBJ2-7, the V gene TRBV29-1; 7 bases are shared with TRBD1. CDR1 is SQVTM, CDR2 ANQGSEA, per germline. The CDR3 spans 13 residues. The J segment lost 7 bases and the V segment lost 2 bases, leaving 8 bases of the junction unmatched. The CDR3 here is CSVEFGQDYEQYF. The DNA for the CDR3 is TGCAGCGTTGAATTCGGACAGGATTATGAGCAGTACTTC.

V is TRBV10-3 and J is TRBJ2-1; 7 bases are shared with TRBD2. V gave up 8 bases and J gave up 3 bases; unmatched junction bases: 7. The CDR3 covers 14 residues. CDR1 and CDR2 (germline): ENHRY, SYGVKD. CDR3 DNA sequence: TGTGCCATCGAGAGGAGCGGGGTCTACAATGAGCAGTTCTTC. Amino acids: CAIERSGVYNEQFF.

The gene calls are TRBV15 and TRBJ1-1; perhaps TRBD1 as D (5 bases). This CDR3 region has 13 residues. Germline CDR1 and CDR2: LNHNV and YYDKDF (reference sequence). The germline V and J ends were trimmed by 3 bases and 10 bases, with 15 bases remaining between them. The CDR3 is CATSRGDGEGAFF. Written as DNA, the CDR3 is TGTGCCACCAGCAGGGGGGACGGGGAGGGAGCTTTCTTT.

This clonotype was observed a handful of times. The V gene is TRBV6-1, the J gene TRBJ1-3; D remains unclear. Germline lookup yields CDR1 MNHNS and CDR2 SASEGT. The V gene lost 3 bases and the J gene lost 4 bases, with 13 bases spanning the gap. This CDR3 contains 15 residues. CDR3 amino acids: CASSDAGNSGNTIYF. The CDR3, as DNA: TGTGCCAGCAGTGACGCGGGGAACTCCGGAAACACCATATATTTT.

This chain connects TRBV24-1 to TRBJ2-3, with D perhaps matching TRBD2 (5 bases). The length of the CDR3 is 16 residues. Germline V gives CDR1 KGHDR, CDR2 SFDVKD. V lost 2 bases, J lost 2 bases, and 13 bases lay in between. CDR3 region: CATSDYVGGPTDTQYF. DNA for the CDR3: TGTGCCACCAGTGATTATGTCGGAGGTCCCACAGATACGCAGTATTTT.

This clonotype was counted a few times. The rearrangement joins TRBV7-2 to TRBJ2-7; a possible D gene is TRBD1 (5 bases). Germline CDR1 and CDR2: SGHTA and FQGNSA. CDR3 length: 12 amino acids. The ends were cut back, 5 bases at V and 6 bases at J, with 11 bases in the middle. The CDR3 reads CASSPQGAEQYF. CDR3 in DNA: TGTGCCAGCAGCCCGCAGGGTGCCGAGCAGTACTTC.

This clonotype was seen many times. This rearrangement joins TRBV7-2 to TRBJ2-7, with D possibly TRBD2 on 5 matching bases. This CDR3 contains 17 residues. Trimming pared 0 bases from V and 0 bases from J, leaving 15 bases between. The V gene's germline CDR1 is SGHTA and CDR2 FQGNSA. The CDR3 reads CASSLAGGGSASYEQYF. CDR3 nucleotide sequence: TGTGCCAGCAGCTTAGCCGGTGGCGGGTCCGCCTCCTACGAGCAGTACTTC. The full variable domain, with the rest looked up from reference TRBV7-2 and TRBJ2-7, is GAGVSQSPSNKVTEKGKDVELRCDPISGHTALYWYRQSLGQGLEFLIYFQGNSAPDKSGLPSDRFSAERTGGSVSTLTIQRTQQEDSAVYLCASSLAGGGSASYEQYFGPGTRLTVT.

This clonotype occurred many times. The gene calls are TRBV5-1 and TRBJ1-1; D perhaps matches TRBD1 (5 bases). CDR3 size: 14 residues. Per germline, CDR1 SGHRS and CDR2 YFSETQ. Trimming cost V 4 bases and J 3 bases, with 13 bases left between them. The CDR3 DNA follows: TGCGCCAGCAGCCCCCAGGGAGGGGACACTGAAGCTTTCTTT. This sequence encodes CASSPQGGDTEAFF.

The chain has TRBV12-3 or TRBV12-4 and TRBJ1-2; D is unclear. The CDR3 covers 13 residues. V was clipped by 8 bases and J by 0 bases, with 10 bases between them. In DNA form, the CDR3 reads TGTGCCAGCCCGACAAGTCCTAACTATGGCTACACCTTC. Amino acid sequence: CASPTSPNYGYTF.

This clonotype was seen many times. The CDR3 DNA is TGTGCCAGCAGCGTAGCGGGAGAAGGGGGAGAGACCCAGTACTTC. The encoded protein is CASSVAGEGGETQYF. The J gene is TRBJ2-5, the V gene TRBV9; D assignment may be TRBD1 or TRBD2 (6 bases each). The V gene lost 0 bases and the J gene lost 4 bases, with 13 bases spanning the gap. The CDR3 runs 15 residues. Germline V gene lookup returns CDR1 SGDLS and CDR2 YYNGEE.

This clonotype was observed many times. The DNA of the CDR3 is TGCGCCAGCAGCTACACCGGGCCCCAACGCTCAGATACGCAGTATTTT. It encodes CASSYTGPQRSDTQYF. The chain links TRBV5-1 to TRBJ2-3; no reliable D call. V lost 3 bases, J lost 4 bases, and 18 bases lay in between. Germline lookup yields CDR1 SGHRS and CDR2 YFSETQ. The CDR3 is made up of 16 amino acids.